This TCR beta chain was sequenced in a study of blood T cell repertoires in COVID-19. Study details: From the United States, Italy and Spain came samples of acute and convalescent COVID-19. Nucleic acid was either cDNA or gDNA, and it came from T cells, B-cell-depleted T cells, or PBMCs.

From germline, CDR1 is LNHDA and CDR2 SQIVND (reference sequence). The V and J ends lost 2 bases and 2 bases respectively, with 13 bases between them. This CDR3 is 15 amino acids long. Authors' methods: Reference gene primer amplification gave nucleated cell count estimates. The data were produced by immunoSEQ multiplex PCR, yet TCRdb's version contains in-frame clones alone and is incomplete. V and J calls and clone size are given by that table; D and trimming were obtained from the DNA. Counted here are some 99,000 clones, 86% occurring once; the ten biggest clones make up over 10%. The table lists this clone with a few counts.

Sequenced input: peripheral blood. The rearrangement links TRBV19 to TRBJ2-7, with D unclear. This sequence was found in a woman aged 55-69 years in a cohort sampled during active or convalescent COVID-19. The CDR3 reads CASSITGSGPYEQYF. CDR3 DNA sequence: TGTGCCAGTAGTATAACCGGGTCGGGTCCCTACGAGCAGTACTTC.